This T cell receptor (beta chain) was sequenced in a study of blood T cell repertoires in COVID-19 (TCRdb year 2020). Study-level background: The collaborator samples originated in the United States, Italy and Spain and spanned the acute and convalescent phases of COVID-19. The prospective study material was composed of cDNA or gDNA derived from T cells, B-cell-depleted T cells, or PBMCs. The dataset comprised deeply sampled blood TCRbeta repertoires from subjects exposed to, actively infected with, or recovered from COVID-19. The repertoires were released in a freely available public database intended as a resource for research on the immune response to SARS-CoV-2. Samples came from the ongoing ImmuneRACE study (first 160 participants) plus 1,254 subjects from 6 global collaborators. Nearly every sample came with metadata listing a de-identified subject ID, COVID-19 status, age in years and sex. Where available, HLA class I and class II types were obtained from metadata supplied by the sample provider rather than from assay-based typing. The full study reports these points: The amount of clinical and demographic metadata varied by source and participant and was provided uncurated.

Based on the germline V gene, the CDR1 and CDR2 sequences are SGHAT and FQNNGV. The CDR3 spans 18 residues, from the cysteine through the phenylalanine. Only the CDR3 portion is preserved as DNA: 54 bases, with reading frame beginning at the first base. At the junction V is shortened by 2 bases and J by 4 bases; bases outside the gene matches: 12. TCRbeta CDR3 regions were amplified from genomic DNA using the immunoSEQ Assay, a bias-controlled multiplex PCR. Turning to the authors' computational methods: Nucleated cell counts per sample were estimated from amplification of reference gene primers within the assay. To quantify the absolute abundance of each unique TCRbeta CDR3 rearrangement, sequence reads were collapsed and filtered. Productive Simpson clonality was computed per sample as the square root of Simpson's diversity index over productive rearrangements. TCRdb re-hosts the immuneACCESS table, in-frame sequences only. Its copies lack some clones; in the studies checked, an unresolved V gene accounts for under half of them, and the cause for the rest is not known. V, J and clone size reflect that table, while D and trimming were determined from the DNA. In this sample the table shows about 170,000 clones, 70% to 90% of which occur a single time. Around 2.7% of the sample comes from the top ten.

On this clone itself: There is no known antigen for this receptor. The input lacks base qualities; no much larger clone sits a single base away.

One collaborating source in Seattle enrolled patients during active infection and followed them longitudinally through the course of disease. Collaborating institutions collected whole blood in K2EDTA tubes following their own protocols. For TCRbeta analysis, collaborators shipped samples as frozen whole blood, isolated PBMCs, or DNA extracted from either of those sample types. This receptor was taken from a woman older than 75 with COVID-19, enrolled during active disease. The chain joins TRBV11-2 to TRBJ1-2; the junction holds 11 bases that match TRBD1. The material sequenced was peripheral blood. In nucleotide form, the sequence is TGTGCCAGCAGCTTAAGTAGCTGGACAGGGGGCGGAGGCTATGGCTACACCTTC. Its product reads: CASSLSSWTGGGGYGYTF.